These 23 T cell receptor beta chains share one sample of origin, sequenced in a study of beta chain features in type 1 diabetes (dated by TCRdb to 2017 to 2018). The paper's findings and limits, for the study overall: A moderate but significant shortening of TCRB CDR3 length was observed in type 1 diabetes patients in all four CD4+ subsets.

Library generation was performed with the immunoSEQ multiplex PCR assay. All of the isolated RNA was reverse transcribed with the High Capacity cDNA Reverse Transcription Kit, so expressed TCRB transcripts were sequenced. Entries here come from immuneACCESS through TCRdb and include only in-frame sequences with V and J called. Some clones fail to appear in such tables; in the studies checked, an unresolved V gene covers under half of the shortfall, and the cause of the remainder is unknown. In this sample the table shows about 23,000 clones, around 68% of which occur a single time. The top ten hold 4.2% of the sample. For these TCRs, the target antigens are not known. The sequenced sample was Tregs from blood. In light of the paper, this sample's cell subset or site label describes: regulatory CD4+ T cells. The receptors were gathered from a man aged 18 to 30 with type 1 diabetes.

This chain links TRBV5-4 with TRBJ2-3; 8 bases match TRBD1. Germline V gene sequence: CDR1 SGHNT, CDR2 YYREEE (reference sequence). The V segment lost 5 bases and the J segment 6 bases; nucleotides outside the gene matches: 5. The CDR3 loop spans 13 amino acids. The CDR3 region has the DNA TGTGCCAGCAGTCCAGGGGGCCTGGATACGCAGTATTTT. This gives the protein CASSPGGLDTQYF.

In DNA form, the CDR3 reads TGTGCCAGCAGTCCCCCGGTTGGCACTGAAGCTTTCTTT. This translates into CASSPPVGTEAFF. The chain carries TRBV6-5 and TRBJ1-1; D gene ambiguous. CDR1 and CDR2 (germline): MNHEY, SVGAGI. The CDR3 is made up of 13 amino acids. V dropped 5 bases and J dropped 4 bases, with 11 bases sitting between them.

As concerns this clone: The same CDR3 arises from other DNA sequences in this sample as well. The chain uses TRBV14 and TRBJ2-1, with TRBD2 matching 11 bases. The junction had 3 bases not matched to a gene; V was cut back by 1 base and J by 4 bases. Germline V gives CDR1 SGHDN, CDR2 FVKESK. The CDR3 covers 16 residues. The CDR3 coding sequence is TGTGCCAGCAGCCAAGGTAGCGGGAGGGGATACAATGAGCAGTTCTTC. Its protein product is CASSQGSGRGYNEQFF.

The CDR3 is CASDLDASPFGVGETQYF. CDR3 DNA sequence: TGTGCCTCCGACCTAGACGCGTCACCGTTCGGGGTTGGAGAGACCCAGTACTTC. V is TRBV30 and J is TRBJ2-5; D possibly corresponds to TRBD2 (5 bases). Looked up from germline, CDR1 is GTSNPN and CDR2 is SVGIG (reference sequence). This CDR3 has 18 residues. The V end was cut by 7 bases, the J end by 4 bases, with 31 bases between.

CDR3 sequence (DNA): TGTGCCACCGAACAGGGGAGTGGAAACACCATATATTTT. Translation gives CATEQGSGNTIYF. The chain is built from TRBV19 and TRBJ1-3; TRBD1 matches 7 bases. V dropped 10 bases and J dropped 3; count of bases not matched to a gene: 6. The length of the CDR3 is 13 residues. Germline loops: CDR1 LNHDA, CDR2 SQIVND (reference sequence).

J is TRBJ2-1 and V is TRBV15; D gene unclear. The germline CDR1 and CDR2 sequences are LNHNV and YYDKDF (reference sequence). This CDR3 spans 13 amino acids. Between the trimmed V and J ends, which lost 0 bases and 15 bases, there was a span of 15 bases. CDR3 DNA sequence: TGTGCCACCAGCAGAGATTTGTCGAGGCCTCGGTTCTTC. Translation: CATSRDLSRPRFF.

The chain recombines TRBV10-3 with TRBJ1-1, with 10 bases aligning to TRBD1. The CDR3 consists of 18 residues. J gave up 5 bases and V 4 bases, and 16 bases lay outside the gene matches. Germline V gene sequence: CDR1 ENHRY, CDR2 SYGVKD. The CDR3 reads CAISATTGGRRLRTEAFF. As DNA, the CDR3 is TGTGCCATCAGTGCGACGACAGGGGGCCGTCGACTACGGACTGAAGCTTTCTTT.

The CDR3 region has the DNA TGCAGTGCCAACAGGGCCTACGAGCAGTACTTC. Residues: CSANRAYEQYF. J is TRBJ2-7 and V is TRBV20-1, with D possibly TRBD1 on 6 matching bases. The germline V gene has CDR1 DFQATT and CDR2 SNEGSKA (reference sequence). V lost 6 bases and J lost 2, with 8 bases in between. The CDR3 totals 11 residues.

The J gene is TRBJ2-5, the V gene TRBV5-1; TRBD2 is a possible D gene (5 bases). The V and J ends lost 8 bases and 5 bases respectively, with 16 bases between them. The CDR3 covers 13 residues. Per the germline V gene, CDR1 is SGHRS and CDR2 is YFSETQ. The CDR3 DNA reads as TGCGCCAGTACAGAGGGTGGAGAGGAGACCCAGTACTTC. As protein: CASTEGGEETQYF.

The chain has TRBV20-1 and TRBJ1-1; D possibly corresponds to TRBD1 (5 bases). Germline assignment: CDR1 DFQATT and CDR2 SNEGSKA (reference sequence). The V end was cut by 5 bases, the J end by 10 bases, with 14 bases between. The CDR3 consists of 11 residues. CDR3 bases: TGCAGTGCTGGTGGACAAGGGCGAGCTTTCTTT. Protein product: CSAGGQGRAFF.

This clone was found a few times. V and J are TRBV28 and TRBJ2-7; 7 positions match TRBD1. Looked up from germline, CDR1 is MDHEN and CDR2 is SYDVKM. CDR3 length: 15 amino acids. V lost 4 bases to trimming and J lost 4 bases; unmatched junction nucleotides: 10. The CDR3 reads CASSSPGGITYEQYF. In DNA, the CDR3 is TGTGCCAGCAGTTCCCCAGGGGGAATTACGTACGAGCAGTACTTC.

In nucleotides, the CDR3 is TGTGCCACACTACAGGGGGCAACGGGAAACACCATATATTTT. Translation gives CATLQGATGNTIYF. The chain couples TRBV10-3 to TRBJ1-3; 9 nucleotides agree with TRBD1. Germline CDR1 ENHRY, CDR2 SYGVKD. The V segment lost 10 bases and the J segment 4 bases; nucleotides outside the gene matches: 8. CDR3 length equals 14 residues.

This rearrangement joins TRBV7-9 to TRBJ1-1, with D uncertain. V shed 6 bases and J shed 0 bases, with 14 bases lying between them. Looked up from germline, CDR1 is SEHNR and CDR2 is FQNEAQ (reference sequence). The CDR3 length is 15 residues. The CDR3 DNA reads TGTGCCAGCAGGGCATTGAGGGCACTGAACACTGAAGCTTTCTTT. Amino acid sequence: CASRALRALNTEAFF.

The chain is built from TRBV5-1 and TRBJ2-5; TRBD2 matches 8 bases. The CDR3 is made up of 16 amino acids. J was trimmed by 4 bases and V by 4 bases; bases with no gene match: 12. Germline V gene sequence: CDR1 SGHRS, CDR2 YFSETQ. The CDR3 DNA follows: TGCGCCAGCAGCAGGGGACGGGAGGGGGTCGGAGAGACCCAGTACTTC. It yields the protein CASSRGREGVGETQYF.

This clone was seen once. The genes are TRBV5-4 and TRBJ2-1; TRBD2 might be the D (5 bases). The CDR3 extends over 15 amino acids. CDR1 and CDR2 from the germline V gene are SGHNT and YYREEE (reference sequence). Trimming cost V 3 bases and J 4 bases, with 14 bases left between them. CDR3 sequence (DNA): TGTGCCAGCAGCTCCAGATTGGGCGGGTACAATGAGCAGTTCTTC. Protein: CASSSRLGGYNEQFF.

This clone has a count of ten or more. This CDR3 is CASSPRVNEQFF. DNA for the CDR3: TGTGCCAGCAGCCCCAGGGTCAATGAGCAGTTCTTC. This rearrangement joins TRBV11-2 to TRBJ2-1, with D perhaps matching TRBD1 (5 bases). Looked up from germline, CDR1 is SGHAT and CDR2 is FQNNGV. The CDR3 contains 12 residues. Trimming removed 5 bases at V and 6 bases at J, with 8 bases between.

The chain joins TRBV7-2 to TRBJ1-1; 8 bases map to TRBD1. Unmatched junction bases numbered 2, after V lost 5 bases and J lost 0 bases. The germline V gene encodes CDR1 SGHTA and CDR2 FQGNSA. The CDR3 length is 14 residues. CDR3 nucleotides: TGTGCCAGCAGCGAGGACAGGGTGAACACTGAAGCTTTCTTT. Residues: CASSEDRVNTEAFF.

The J gene is TRBJ2-6, the V gene TRBV29-1, with D possibly TRBD2 on 5 matching bases. V shed 4 bases and J shed 0 bases, with 16 bases lying between them. Germline CDR1 reads SQVTM; CDR2 reads ANQGSEA. The CDR3 length is 17 residues. CDR3 sequence: CSVAGGPGRSGANVLTF. The CDR3 bases are TGCAGCGTTGCGGGCGGGCCAGGTCGCTCTGGGGCCAACGTCCTGACTTTC.

This chain uses TRBV10-3 with TRBJ2-1; 8 bases line up with TRBD2. V lost 6 bases and J lost 4; bases outside the gene matches: 8. Germline CDR1 is ENHRY and CDR2 is SYGVKD. The CDR3 runs 15 residues. The CDR3 nucleotides read TGTGCCATCAGAGGCCGGGAGGGGAAATACAATGAGCAGTTCTTC. It encodes CAIRGREGKYNEQFF.

The chain's CDR3 is CARRDRGEEQFF. The CDR3 DNA sequence: TGTGCCAGGAGAGACAGGGGCGAGGAGCAGTTCTTC. The J gene is TRBJ2-1, the V gene TRBV19; TRBD1 matches at 8 bases. The germline V gene encodes CDR1 LNHDA and CDR2 SQIVND (reference sequence). CDR3 length equals 12 residues. V was clipped by 9 bases and J by 10 bases; unmatched bases: 8.

The chain combines TRBV5-1 with TRBJ2-2; no clear D. Germline V gene sequence: CDR1 SGHRS, CDR2 YFSETQ. This CDR3 region has 13 residues. Trimming stripped 3 bases from V and 10 bases from J, with 13 bases between. This CDR3 reads CASSSEAPPELFF. In DNA, the CDR3 is TGCGCCAGCAGCTCCGAGGCCCCTCCGGAGCTGTTTTTT.

To note about this clone: The sample holds other DNA sequences that translate to the same CDR3. The chain combines TRBV10-3 with TRBJ2-1; TRBD2 aligns across 14 bases. This CDR3 is built from 18 residues. In germline, CDR1 is ENHRY, CDR2 SYGVKD. Losses at the gene ends were 6 bases for V and 8 bases for J; bases not matched to a gene: 15. CDR3 in amino acids: CAISGAPSGTSGSDEQFF. The CDR3 nucleotides are TGTGCCATCAGCGGCGCGCCTTCCGGGACTAGCGGGAGCGATGAGCAGTTCTTC.

This clone turned up a few times. The V call is TRBV7-2, the J call TRBJ1-1; 7 bases match TRBD1. This CDR3 has 18 amino acids. The germline gives CDR1 SGHTA, CDR2 FQGNSA. V lost 2 bases, J lost 6 bases, and 18 bases stayed unmatched. As DNA, the CDR3 is TGTGCCAGCAGCTTAAGGAGGTGGACAGGCCTTTCTAAAGCTGAAGCTTTCTTT. It is translated as CASSLRRWTGLSKAEAFF.